This T cell receptor (beta chain) came from a study of response to subunit inactivated influenza vaccine. Study-level results: Each seasonal flu vaccination may recruit only limited new T cells, authors suggested.

The CDR3 covers 13 residues. V lost 0 bases and J lost 9, with 11 bases in between. Germline V gene data show CDR1 as MNHEY and CDR2 as SVGAGI. In the case of this clonotype: Its specificity is unknown.

TCRdb reanalysed the RT-PCR reads using MiXCR and keeps one entry per CDR3 protein. Of around 850,000 distinct CDR3 sequences in the sample, about 18% were seen once. This clonotype was obtained from a man aged 50 to 59 who received an inactivated influenza vaccine. Sequences were derived from PBMCs from blood, sampled 4 to 6 days after vaccination. The chain joins TRBV6-5 to TRBJ2-5; D remains unclear. CDR3 DNA sequence: TGTGCCAGCAGTTACTCGGGCCACCTGGCCCAGTACTTC. It encodes CASSYSGHLAQYF.